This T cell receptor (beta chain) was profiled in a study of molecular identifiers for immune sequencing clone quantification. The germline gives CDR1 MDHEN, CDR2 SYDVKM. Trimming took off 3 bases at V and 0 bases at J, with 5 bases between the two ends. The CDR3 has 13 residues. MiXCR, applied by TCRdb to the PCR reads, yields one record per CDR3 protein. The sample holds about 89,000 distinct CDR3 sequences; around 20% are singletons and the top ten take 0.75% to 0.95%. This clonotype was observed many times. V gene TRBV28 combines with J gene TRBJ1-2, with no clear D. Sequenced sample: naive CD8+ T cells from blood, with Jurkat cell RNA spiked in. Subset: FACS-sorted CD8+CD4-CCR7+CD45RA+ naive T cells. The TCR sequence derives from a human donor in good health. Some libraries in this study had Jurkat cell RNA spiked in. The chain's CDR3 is CASSLVANYGYTF. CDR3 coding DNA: TGTGCCAGCAGTTTGGTCGCTAACTATGGCTACACCTTC.